The clone carrying this T cell receptor (beta chain) appeared a few times. Its antigen is undetermined. This entry is derived from a study of beta chain features in type 1 diabetes. Whole-study findings and limits: Patients with type 1 diabetes carried fewer insertions and had more deletions at their VDJ junctions. Type 1 diabetes patients showed a moderate but significant shortening of TCRB CDR3s in all four CD4+ subsets.

All of the isolated RNA was reverse transcribed, so expressed TCRB transcripts were sequenced. The repertoire was sequenced with immunoSEQ multiplex PCR; TCRdb's copy has only in-frame clones and lacks some. The repertoire holds 900,000 or so clones, about 17% seen once, with 0.02% to 0.03% in the top ten. CDR3 length: 15 residues. From germline, CDR1 is MNHNY and CDR2 SVGAGI (reference sequence). V dropped 3 bases and J dropped 9; count of bases not matched to a gene: 10. CD45RO/CCR7/CD25/CD127/CD95/CD27 staining was used to isolate CD4+ naive, central memory, regulatory and stem cell-like memory cells by sorting.

The chain uses TRBV6-6 and TRBJ2-1; TRBD2 aligns across 8 bases. Sequencing was performed on naive CD4+ T cells from blood. This sequence was found in a woman between 18 and 30 years old in good health. The CDR3 DNA reads TGTGCCAGCAGTTATCGGGGGACTAGTTTGGGTGAGCAGTTCTTC. This translates into CASSYRGTSLGEQFF.